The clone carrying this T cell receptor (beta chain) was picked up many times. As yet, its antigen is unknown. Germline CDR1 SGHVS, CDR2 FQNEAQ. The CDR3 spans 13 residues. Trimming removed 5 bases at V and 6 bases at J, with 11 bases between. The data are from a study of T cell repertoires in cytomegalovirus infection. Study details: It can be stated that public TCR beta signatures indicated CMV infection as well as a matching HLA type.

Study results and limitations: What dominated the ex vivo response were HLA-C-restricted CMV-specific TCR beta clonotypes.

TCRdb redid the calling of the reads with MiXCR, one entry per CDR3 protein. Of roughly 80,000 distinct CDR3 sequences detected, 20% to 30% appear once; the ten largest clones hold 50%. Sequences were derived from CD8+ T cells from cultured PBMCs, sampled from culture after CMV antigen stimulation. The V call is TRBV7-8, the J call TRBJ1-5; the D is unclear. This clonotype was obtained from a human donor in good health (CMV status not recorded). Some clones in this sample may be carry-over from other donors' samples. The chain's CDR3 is CASSKTDTQPQHF. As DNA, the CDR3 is TGTGCCAGCAGCAAGACCGACACTCAGCCCCAGCATTTT.